This TCR beta chain was sequenced for a study of cytomegalovirus exposure and HLA in healthy donors. Study-level information: Genotyping of under 500 donors showed that over 80% belonged to the Caucasian-associated ancestry cluster.

The CDR3 loop spans 14 amino acids. V lost 5 bases and J lost 9, with 17 bases in between. The germline CDR1 and CDR2 sequences are MNHEY and SVGAGI. The study ran its PCR with 60 Vbeta and 13 Jbeta primers. TCRdb's table, derived via immunoSEQ multiplex PCR, lists solely in-frame clones and lacks some. The sample has more than 110,000 clones; approximately 77% are singletons. Sequenced input: PBMCs. The TCR originated in a woman aged 45-60 years in good health and CMV-seronegative. The V call is TRBV6-5, the J call TRBJ2-1, with a tentative D call TRBD2 (6 bases). The CDR3 DNA reads TGTGCCAGCAGTCTAGAGGGGAGGCTAACTGAGCAGTTCTTC. It codes for CASSLEGRLTEQFF.